Sequencing of this T cell receptor (beta chain) was carried out in a study of blood T cell repertoires in COVID-19. On the study more broadly: Samples came from the United States, Italy and Spain, spanning acute and convalescent COVID-19. Nucleic acid was either cDNA or gDNA, and it came from T cells, B-cell-depleted T cells, or PBMCs.

Per the original methods: Nucleated cell number was recorded as an estimate derived from reference gene primer amplification. Repertoires were generated with immunoSEQ multiplex PCR, while TCRdb's copy carries only in-frame clones and drops some. Clonal size and the V and J genes are those of that table, whereas D and trimming came from the DNA. The table records about 200,000 clones, more than 75% of them present only once. The receptor was derived from a human donor in a cohort sampled during active COVID-19. Sequenced input: peripheral blood.

The CDR3 spells CASSASRETQYF. The CDR3 DNA follows: TGTGCCAGCTCAGCGTCGAGGGAGACCCAGTACTTC. This rearrangement joins TRBV18 to TRBJ2-5; D gene uncertain. This CDR3 spans 12 amino acids. V gave up 5 bases and J gave up 5 bases, with 9 bases separating them. CDR1 is KGHSH, CDR2 LQKENI, per germline.